This TCR beta chain was sequenced in a study of cytomegalovirus exposure and HLA in healthy donors. Trimming removed 0 bases at V and 6 bases at J, with 14 bases between. CDR1 and CDR2 from the germline V gene are MNHEY and SVGAGI. The CDR3 has 15 amino acids. This clone turned up a few times. Libraries were prepared by immunoSEQ multiplex PCR; TCRdb keeps only in-frame clonotypes and omits some of them. The sample holds 200,000 to 250,000 clones, around four fifths seen once. This rearrangement joins TRBV6-5 to TRBJ1-1; a weak D match, TRBD1 (5 bases). Sample: PBMCs. This clonotype was obtained from a woman between 18 and 30 years old in good health and CMV-seronegative. CDR3 DNA sequence: TGTGCCAGCAGTTACTCCTCGACTGGGGACCCTGAAGCTTTCTTT. Its protein product is CASSYSSTGDPEAFF.